The clone carrying this T cell receptor (beta chain) turned up a few times. A junction end diverges from the germline sequence, so it may reflect a read error. This sample was included in a study of Graves' ophthalmopathy and Graves' hyperthyroidism. The sequenced template was RNA, covering the TCR beta CDR3 region. HTBI-primed RT-PCR formed the first round, and a multiplex PCR formed the second. One entry per CDR3 protein results from TCRdb running MiXCR on the multiplex PCR reads. The sample shows 620,000 or so distinct CDR3 sequences, 22% of them seen only once. Germline V gene data show CDR1 as SGHTA and CDR2 as FQGTGA. This CDR3 is built from 12 residues.

V gene TRBV7-3 combines with J gene TRBJ2-2, with D possibly matching TRBD2 (5 bases). Sequencing used peripheral blood. This clonotype originated in a woman aged 18-30 years with stable Graves' hyperthyroidism. Some clones in this sample may be carry-over from other donors' samples. The CDR3 coding sequence is TGTGCCAGCAGCTACCTGAACGGGAAGCTGTTTTTT. This gives the protein CASSYLNGKLFF.